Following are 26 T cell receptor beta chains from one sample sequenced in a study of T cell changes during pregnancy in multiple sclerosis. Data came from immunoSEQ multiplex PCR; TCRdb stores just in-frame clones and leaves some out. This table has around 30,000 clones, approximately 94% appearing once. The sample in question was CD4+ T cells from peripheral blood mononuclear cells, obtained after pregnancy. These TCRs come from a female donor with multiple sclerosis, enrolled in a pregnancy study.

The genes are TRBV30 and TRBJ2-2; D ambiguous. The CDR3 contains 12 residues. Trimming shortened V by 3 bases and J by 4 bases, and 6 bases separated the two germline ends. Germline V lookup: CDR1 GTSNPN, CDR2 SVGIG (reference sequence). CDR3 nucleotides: TGTGCCTGGAGCTCTGTCACCGGGGAGCTGTTTTTT. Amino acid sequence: CAWSSVTGELFF.

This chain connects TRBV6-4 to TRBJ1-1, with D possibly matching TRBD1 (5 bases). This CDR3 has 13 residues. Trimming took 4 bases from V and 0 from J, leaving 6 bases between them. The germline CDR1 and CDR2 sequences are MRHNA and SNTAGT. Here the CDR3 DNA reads TGTGCCAGCAGTGCAGGGATGAACACTGAAGCTTTCTTT. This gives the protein CASSAGMNTEAFF.

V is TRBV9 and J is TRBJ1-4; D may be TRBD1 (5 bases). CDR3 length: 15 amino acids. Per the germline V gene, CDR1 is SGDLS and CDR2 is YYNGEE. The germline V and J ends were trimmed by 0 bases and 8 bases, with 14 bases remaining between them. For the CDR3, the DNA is TGTGCCAGCAGCGTAGGCCCCCAGGGTGGCGAAAAACTGTTTTTT. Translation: CASSVGPQGGEKLFF.

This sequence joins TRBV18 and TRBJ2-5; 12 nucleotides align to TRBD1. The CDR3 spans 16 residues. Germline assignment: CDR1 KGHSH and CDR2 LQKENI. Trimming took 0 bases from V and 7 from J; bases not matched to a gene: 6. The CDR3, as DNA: TGTGCCAGCTCACCACCGGGACAGGGGGCTTATGGGACCCAGTACTTC. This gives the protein CASSPPGQGAYGTQYF.

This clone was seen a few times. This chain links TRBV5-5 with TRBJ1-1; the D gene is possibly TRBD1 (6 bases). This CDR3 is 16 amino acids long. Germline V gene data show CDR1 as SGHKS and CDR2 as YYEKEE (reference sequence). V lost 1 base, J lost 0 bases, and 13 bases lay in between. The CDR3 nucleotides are TGTGCCAGCAGCTTGTTCGGGGGGGGCTTGAACACTGAAGCTTTCTTT. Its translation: CASSLFGGGLNTEAFF.

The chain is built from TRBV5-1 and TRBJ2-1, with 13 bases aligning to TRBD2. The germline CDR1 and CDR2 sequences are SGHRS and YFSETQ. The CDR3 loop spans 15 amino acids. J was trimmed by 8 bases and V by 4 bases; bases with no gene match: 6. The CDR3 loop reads CASSAGLAGVDEQFF. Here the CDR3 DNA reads TGCGCCAGCAGCGCCGGACTAGCGGGAGTCGATGAGCAGTTCTTC. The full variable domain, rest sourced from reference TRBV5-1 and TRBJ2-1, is KAGVTQTPRYLIKTRGQQVTLSCSPISGHRSVSWYQQTPGQGLQFLFEYFSETQRNKGNFPGRFSGRQFSNSRSEMNVSTLELGDSALYLCASSAGLAGVDEQFFGPGTRLTVL.

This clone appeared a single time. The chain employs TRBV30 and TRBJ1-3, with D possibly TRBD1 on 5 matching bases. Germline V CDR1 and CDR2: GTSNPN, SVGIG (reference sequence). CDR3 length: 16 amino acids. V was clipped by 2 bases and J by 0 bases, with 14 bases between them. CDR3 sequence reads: CAWSSYWGVSGNTIYF. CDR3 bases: TGTGCCTGGAGTTCTTATTGGGGGGTCTCTGGAAACACCATATATTTT.

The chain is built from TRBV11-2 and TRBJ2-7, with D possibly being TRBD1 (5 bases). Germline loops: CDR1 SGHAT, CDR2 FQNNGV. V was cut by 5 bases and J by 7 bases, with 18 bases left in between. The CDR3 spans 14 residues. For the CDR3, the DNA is TGTGCCAGCAGCGTAATAGACCACCGACAGGAGCAGTACTTC. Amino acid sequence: CASSVIDHRQEQYF.

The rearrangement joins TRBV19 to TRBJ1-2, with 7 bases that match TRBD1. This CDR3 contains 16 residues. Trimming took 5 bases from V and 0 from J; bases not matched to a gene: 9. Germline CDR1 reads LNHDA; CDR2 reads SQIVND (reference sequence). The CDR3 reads CASSRSGTDSNYGYTF. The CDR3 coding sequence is TGTGCCAGTAGTCGCTCCGGGACAGACTCTAACTATGGCTACACCTTC.

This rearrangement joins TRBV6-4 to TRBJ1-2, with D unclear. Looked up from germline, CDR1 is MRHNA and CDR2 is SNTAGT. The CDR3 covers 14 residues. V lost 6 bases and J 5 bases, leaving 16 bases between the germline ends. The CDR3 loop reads CASSQESGGYGYTF. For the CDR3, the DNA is TGTGCCAGCAGCCAAGAGTCGGGAGGATATGGCTACACCTTC.

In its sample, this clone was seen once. The CDR3 here is CAIRLKELALGYNEQFF. As DNA, the CDR3 is TGTGCCATCAGATTAAAAGAACTAGCGCTTGGGTACAATGAGCAGTTCTTC. The chain recombines TRBV10-3 with TRBJ2-1, with 7 bases matching TRBD2. V shed 6 bases, J shed 4 bases, and the junction held 15 bases outside the gene matches. The CDR3 contains 17 residues. Germline CDR1 is ENHRY and CDR2 is SYGVKD.

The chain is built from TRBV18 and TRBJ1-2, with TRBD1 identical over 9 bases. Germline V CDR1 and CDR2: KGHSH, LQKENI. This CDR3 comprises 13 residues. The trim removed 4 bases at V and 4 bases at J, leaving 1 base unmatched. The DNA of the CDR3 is TGTGCCAGCTCACGGGACAGGGTCTATGGCTACACCTTC. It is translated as CASSRDRVYGYTF.

The CDR3 loop is CASSQDRTSGRETQYF. In DNA form, the CDR3 reads TGTGCCAGCAGCCAAGATCGAACTAGCGGACGAGAGACCCAGTACTTC. This chain connects TRBV4-2 to TRBJ2-5, with TRBD2 matching 8 bases. CDR1 is LGHNA, CDR2 YNFKEQ, per germline. The CDR3 length is 16 residues. V lost 0 bases and J lost 4; bases outside the gene matches: 7.

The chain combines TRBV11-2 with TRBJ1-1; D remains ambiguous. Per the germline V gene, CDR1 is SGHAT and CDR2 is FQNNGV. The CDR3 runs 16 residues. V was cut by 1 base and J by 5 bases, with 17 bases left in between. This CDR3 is CASSLGRTPLKTEAFF. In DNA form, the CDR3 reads TGTGCCAGCAGCTTAGGGAGGACCCCTTTAAAGACTGAAGCTTTCTTT.

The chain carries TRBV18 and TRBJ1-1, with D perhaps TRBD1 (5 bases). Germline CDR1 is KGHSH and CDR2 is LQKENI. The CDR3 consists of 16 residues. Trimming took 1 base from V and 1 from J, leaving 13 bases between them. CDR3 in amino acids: CASSPLQGGGNTEAFF. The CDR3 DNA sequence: TGTGCCAGCTCACCACTGCAGGGCGGCGGGAACACTGAAGCTTTCTTT.

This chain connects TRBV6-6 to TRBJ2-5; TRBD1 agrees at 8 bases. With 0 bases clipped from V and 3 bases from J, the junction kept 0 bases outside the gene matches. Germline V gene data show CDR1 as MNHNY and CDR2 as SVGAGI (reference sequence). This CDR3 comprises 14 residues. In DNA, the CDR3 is TGTGCCAGCAGTTACTCGACAGGGGAAGAGACCCAGTACTTC. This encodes CASSYSTGEETQYF.

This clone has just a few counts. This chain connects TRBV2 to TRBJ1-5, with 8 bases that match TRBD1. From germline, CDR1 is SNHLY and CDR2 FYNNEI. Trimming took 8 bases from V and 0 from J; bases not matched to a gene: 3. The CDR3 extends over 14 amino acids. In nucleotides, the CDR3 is TGTGCCAGCGCGGACAGGGATAGCAATCAGCCCCAGCATTTT. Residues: CASADRDSNQPQHF.

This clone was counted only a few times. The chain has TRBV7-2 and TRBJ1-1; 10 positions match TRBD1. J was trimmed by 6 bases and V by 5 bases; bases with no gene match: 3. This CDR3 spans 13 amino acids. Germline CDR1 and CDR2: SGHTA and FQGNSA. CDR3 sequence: CASSRQGAAEAFF. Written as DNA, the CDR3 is TGTGCCAGCAGCCGACAGGGGGCGGCTGAAGCTTTCTTT.

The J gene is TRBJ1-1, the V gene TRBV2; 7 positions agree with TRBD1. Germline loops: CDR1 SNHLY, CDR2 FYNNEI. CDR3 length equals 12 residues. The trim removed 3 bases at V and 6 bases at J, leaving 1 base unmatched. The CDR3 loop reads CASSEQGAEAFF. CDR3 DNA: TGTGCCAGCAGTGAGCAGGGGGCTGAAGCTTTCTTT.

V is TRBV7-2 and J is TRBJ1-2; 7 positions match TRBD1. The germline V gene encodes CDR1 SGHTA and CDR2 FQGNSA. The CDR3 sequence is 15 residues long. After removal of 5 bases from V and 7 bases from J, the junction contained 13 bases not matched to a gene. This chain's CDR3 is CASSPGQFIPGGYTF. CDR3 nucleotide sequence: TGTGCCAGCAGCCCGGGACAGTTTATTCCTGGTGGCTACACCTTC. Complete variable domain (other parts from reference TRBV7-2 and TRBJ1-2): GAGVSQSPSNKVTEKGKDVELRCDPISGHTALYWYRQSLGQGLEFLIYFQGNSAPDKSGLPSDRFSAERTGGSVSTLTIQRTQQEDSAVYLCASSPGQFIPGGYTFGSGTRLTVV.

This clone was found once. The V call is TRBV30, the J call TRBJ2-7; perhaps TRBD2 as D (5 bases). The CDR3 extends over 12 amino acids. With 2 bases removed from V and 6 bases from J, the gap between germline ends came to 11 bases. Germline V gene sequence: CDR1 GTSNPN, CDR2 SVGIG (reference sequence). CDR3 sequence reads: CAWSTGGGEQYF. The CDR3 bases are TGTGCCTGGAGTACCGGAGGAGGCGAGCAGTACTTC.

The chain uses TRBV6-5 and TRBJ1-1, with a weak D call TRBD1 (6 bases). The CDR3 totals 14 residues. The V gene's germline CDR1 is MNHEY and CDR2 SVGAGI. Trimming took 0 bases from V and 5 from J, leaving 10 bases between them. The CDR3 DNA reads TGTGCCAGCAGTTACTCCCTCGGGACAACTGAAGCTTTCTTT. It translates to CASSYSLGTTEAFF.

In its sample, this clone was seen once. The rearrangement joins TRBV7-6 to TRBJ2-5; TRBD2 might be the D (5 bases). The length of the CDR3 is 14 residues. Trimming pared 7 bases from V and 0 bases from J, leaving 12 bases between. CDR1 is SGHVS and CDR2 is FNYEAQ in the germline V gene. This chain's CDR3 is CASTEAGYQETQYF. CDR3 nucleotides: TGTGCCAGCACCGAGGCGGGTTACCAAGAGACCCAGTACTTC.

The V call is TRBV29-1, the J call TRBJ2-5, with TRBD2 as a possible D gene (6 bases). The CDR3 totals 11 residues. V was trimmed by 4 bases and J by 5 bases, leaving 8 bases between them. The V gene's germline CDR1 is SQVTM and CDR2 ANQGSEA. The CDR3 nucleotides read TGCAGCGTTGTCCGGGGGGAGACCCAGTACTTC. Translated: CSVVRGETQYF.

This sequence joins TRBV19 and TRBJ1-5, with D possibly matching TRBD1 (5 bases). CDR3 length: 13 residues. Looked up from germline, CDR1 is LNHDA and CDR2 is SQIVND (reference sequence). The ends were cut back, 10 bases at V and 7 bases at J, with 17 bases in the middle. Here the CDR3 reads CATTREKGQPQHF. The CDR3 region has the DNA TGTGCCACCACCAGGGAAAAGGGCCAGCCCCAGCATTTT.

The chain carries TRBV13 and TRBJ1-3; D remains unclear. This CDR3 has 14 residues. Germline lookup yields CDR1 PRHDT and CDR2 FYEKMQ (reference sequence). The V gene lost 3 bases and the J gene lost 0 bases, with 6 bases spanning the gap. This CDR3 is CASSLSSSGNTIYF. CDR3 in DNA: TGTGCCAGCAGCTTGTCCAGCTCTGGAAACACCATATATTTT.